One sample yielded the 8 T cell receptor beta chains listed below, sequenced in a study of cytomegalovirus exposure and HLA in healthy donors. The PCR contained 60 Vbeta and 13 Jbeta primers. The protocol was immunoSEQ multiplex PCR, while the TCRdb copy is restricted to in-frame clones and leaves out a portion. The data contain under 150,000 clones, 65% to 85% of them singletons. Sequencing was carried out using PBMCs. Receptor source: a woman between 40 and 50 years old in good health and CMV-seropositive.

This chain uses TRBV20-1 with TRBJ2-3, with D possibly matching TRBD2 (6 bases). V lost 1 base and J lost 12, with 11 bases in between. This CDR3 is 11 amino acids long. The germline CDR1 and CDR2 sequences are DFQATT and SNEGSKA (reference sequence). The CDR3 DNA reads TGCAGTGCTAGAGGGAGGGATTTCCAGTATTTT. Protein product: CSARGRDFQYF.

The V and J genes are TRBV10-1 and TRBJ2-2; TRBD1 might be the D (6 bases). CDR3 length equals 15 residues. Trimming took off 0 bases at V and 6 bases at J, with 11 bases between the two ends. Germline V gene sequence: CDR1 WNHNN, CDR2 SYGVQD (reference sequence). CDR3 protein: CASSESSRGSGELFF. DNA for the CDR3: TGCGCCAGCAGTGAGTCCAGCAGGGGCTCCGGGGAGCTGTTTTTT.

The chain is built from TRBV5-1 and TRBJ1-2, with a weak D call TRBD1 (6 bases). Germline V gene data show CDR1 as SGHRS and CDR2 as YFSETQ. V was cut by 7 bases and J by 2 bases, with 15 bases left in between. This CDR3 region has 14 residues. The CDR3 DNA sequence: TGCGCCAGCGACGAGACAGGATCCAACTATGGCTACACCTTC. This sequence encodes CASDETGSNYGYTF.

The rearrangement uses TRBV19 and TRBJ1-4; D is perhaps TRBD1 (6 bases). The CDR3 extends over 15 amino acids. Germline loops: CDR1 LNHDA, CDR2 SQIVND (reference sequence). With 5 bases removed from V and 3 bases from J, the gap between germline ends came to 13 bases. The CDR3 protein is CASSDRTVANEKLFF. The CDR3 DNA is TGTGCCAGTAGTGATAGGACAGTGGCTAATGAAAAACTGTTTTTT.

The J gene is TRBJ1-2, the V gene TRBV5-4, with D perhaps TRBD1 (5 bases). With 4 bases removed from V and 5 bases from J, the gap between germline ends came to 21 bases. The V gene's germline CDR1 is SGHNT and CDR2 YYREEE (reference sequence). The CDR3 contains 16 residues. As DNA, the CDR3 is TGTGCCAGCAGCCGCGTTTGGGCAGGGAATGGGTATGGCTACACCTTC. Translated, it gives CASSRVWAGNGYGYTF.

V gene TRBV6-1 combines with J gene TRBJ2-7; 9 positions agree with TRBD1. Germline assignment: CDR1 MNHNS and CDR2 SASEGT. V was clipped by 8 bases and J by 0 bases; unmatched bases: 8. The CDR3 is 15 amino acids. CDR3 in amino acids: CASFRGDRASYEQYF. CDR3 DNA: TGTGCCAGCTTTCGGGGGGACAGGGCCTCCTACGAGCAGTACTTC.

The V gene is TRBV11-2, the J gene TRBJ1-1; a weak D match, TRBD1 (6 bases). CDR3 length: 15 residues. CDR1 and CDR2 from the germline V gene are SGHAT and FQNNGV. The V end was cut by 2 bases, the J end by 3 bases, with 13 bases between. CDR3 DNA: TGTGCCAGCAGCTTACAATTAGGGGGTCACACTGAAGCTTTCTTT. This codes for CASSLQLGGHTEAFF.

The gene calls are TRBV5-1 and TRBJ1-4; D unclear. Germline assignment: CDR1 SGHRS and CDR2 YFSETQ. V lost 5 bases to trimming and J lost 4 bases, with 12 bases between them. The CDR3 extends over 14 amino acids. The CDR3 region is CASRPQAFNEKLFF. CDR3 bases: TGCGCCAGCAGACCCCAAGCGTTTAATGAAAAACTGTTTTTT.